This entry describes one TCR beta chain. The source of the sample is a study of blood T cell repertoires in COVID-19. Study background: Material from acute and convalescent COVID-19 was sourced from the United States, Italy and Spain. The analysed material was cDNA or gDNA that came from T cells, B-cell-depleted T cells, or PBMCs.

Methods used by the authors: It was from reference gene primer amplification that nucleated cell counts were estimated. The protocol was immunoSEQ multiplex PCR, while the TCRdb copy is restricted to in-frame clones and leaves out a portion. That table furnishes V, J and clone size, whereas the DNA furnished D and trimming. The data hold over 250,000 clones, with roughly 83% observed a single time. The CDR3 runs to 15 residues. CDR1 and CDR2 from the germline V gene are MRHNA and SNTAGT. The V gene lost 4 bases and the J gene lost 2 bases, with 15 bases spanning the gap. It was during active infection that Seattle patients were enrolled and then longitudinally followed.

This chain links TRBV6-4 with TRBJ2-7, with D uncertain. The sequence derives from a human donor with COVID-19, enrolled during active disease. The donor label of this sample is uncertain. Sequencing was done on a sample of peripheral blood. CDR3: CASSGLSGPPYEQYF. The CDR3 DNA reads as TGTGCCAGCAGTGGTCTTAGTGGGCCCCCCTACGAGCAGTACTTC.